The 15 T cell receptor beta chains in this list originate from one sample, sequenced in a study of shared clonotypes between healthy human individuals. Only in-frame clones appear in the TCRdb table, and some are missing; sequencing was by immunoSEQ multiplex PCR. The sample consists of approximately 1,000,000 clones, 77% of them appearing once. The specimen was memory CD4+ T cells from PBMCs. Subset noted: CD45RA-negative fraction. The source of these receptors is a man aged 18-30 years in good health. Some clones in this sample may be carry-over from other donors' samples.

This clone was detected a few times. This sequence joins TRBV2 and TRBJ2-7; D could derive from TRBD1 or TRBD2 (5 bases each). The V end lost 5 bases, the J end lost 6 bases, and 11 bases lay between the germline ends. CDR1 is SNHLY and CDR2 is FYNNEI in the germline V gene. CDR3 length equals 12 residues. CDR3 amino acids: CASSPDSGEQYF. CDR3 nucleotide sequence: TGTGCCAGCAGTCCAGACAGCGGCGAGCAGTACTTC.

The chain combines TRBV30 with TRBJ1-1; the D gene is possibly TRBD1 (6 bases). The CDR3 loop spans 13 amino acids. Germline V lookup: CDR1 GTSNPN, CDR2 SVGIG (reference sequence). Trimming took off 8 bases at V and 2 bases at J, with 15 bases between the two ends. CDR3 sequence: CAGGRTANTEAFF. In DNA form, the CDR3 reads TGTGCCGGGGGGAGGACAGCTAACACTGAAGCTTTCTTT.

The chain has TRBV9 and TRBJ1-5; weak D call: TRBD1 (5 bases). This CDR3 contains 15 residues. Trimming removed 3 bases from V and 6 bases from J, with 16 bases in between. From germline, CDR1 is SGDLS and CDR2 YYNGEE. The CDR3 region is CASSATGESSQPQHF. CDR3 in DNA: TGTGCCAGCAGCGCAACGGGGGAATCGAGTCAGCCCCAGCATTTT.

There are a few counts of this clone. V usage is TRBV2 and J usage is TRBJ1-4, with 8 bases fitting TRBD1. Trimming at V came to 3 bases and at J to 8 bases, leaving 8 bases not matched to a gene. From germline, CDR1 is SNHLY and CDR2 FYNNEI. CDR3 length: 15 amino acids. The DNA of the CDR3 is TGTGCCAGCAGTGACAGGACAGGGAAAGGCGAAAAACTGTTTTTT. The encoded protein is CASSDRTGKGEKLFF.

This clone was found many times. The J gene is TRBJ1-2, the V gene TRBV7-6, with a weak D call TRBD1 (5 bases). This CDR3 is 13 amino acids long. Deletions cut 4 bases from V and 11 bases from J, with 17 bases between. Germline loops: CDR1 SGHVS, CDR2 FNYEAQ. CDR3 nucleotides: TGTGCCAGCAGCTCACAGGTGGACGGGCAGTACACCTTC. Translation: CASSSQVDGQYTF.

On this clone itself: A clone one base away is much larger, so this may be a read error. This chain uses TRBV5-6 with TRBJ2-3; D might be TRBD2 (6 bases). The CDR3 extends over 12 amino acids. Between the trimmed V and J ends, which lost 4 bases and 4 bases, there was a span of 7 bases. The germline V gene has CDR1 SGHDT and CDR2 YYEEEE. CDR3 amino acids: CASSPGADTQYF. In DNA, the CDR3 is TGTGCCAGCAGCCCGGGGGCAGATACGCAGTATTTT.

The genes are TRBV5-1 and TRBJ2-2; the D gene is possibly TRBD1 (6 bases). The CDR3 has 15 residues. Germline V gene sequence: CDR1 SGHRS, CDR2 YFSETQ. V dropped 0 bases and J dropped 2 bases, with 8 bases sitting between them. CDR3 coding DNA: TGCGCCAGCAGCTTGGGACAGGACAACACCGGGGAGCTGTTTTTT. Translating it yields CASSLGQDNTGELFF.

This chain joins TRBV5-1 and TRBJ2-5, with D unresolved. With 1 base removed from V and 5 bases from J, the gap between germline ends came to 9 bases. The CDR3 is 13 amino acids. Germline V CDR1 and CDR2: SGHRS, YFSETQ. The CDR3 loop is CASSLFDGETQYF. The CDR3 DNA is TGCGCCAGCAGCTTGTTCGATGGGGAGACCCAGTACTTC.

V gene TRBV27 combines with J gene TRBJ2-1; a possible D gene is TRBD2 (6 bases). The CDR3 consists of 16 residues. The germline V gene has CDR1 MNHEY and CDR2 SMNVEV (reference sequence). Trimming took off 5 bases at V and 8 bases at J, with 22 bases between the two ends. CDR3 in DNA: TGTGCCAGCAGTGAACTAGCAGCAAGGAGGGTTGATGAGCAGTTCTTC. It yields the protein CASSELAARRVDEQFF.

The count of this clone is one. The DNA for the CDR3 is TGCGCCAGCAGCCAGCAAACACCAGATACGCAGTATTTT. Amino acids: CASSQQTPDTQYF. The chain employs TRBV4-1 and TRBJ2-3; D remains ambiguous. V dropped 3 bases and J dropped 4 bases, with 8 bases sitting between them. CDR1 MGHRA and CDR2 YSYEKL come from the germline V gene. The CDR3 length is 13 residues.

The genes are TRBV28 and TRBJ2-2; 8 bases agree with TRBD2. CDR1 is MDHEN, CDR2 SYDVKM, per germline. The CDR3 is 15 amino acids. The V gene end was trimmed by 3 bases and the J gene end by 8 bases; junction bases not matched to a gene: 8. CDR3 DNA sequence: TGTGCCAGCAGTTTCCCAAGCGGGAGAGGTGGGGAGCTGTTTTTT. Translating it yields CASSFPSGRGGELFF.

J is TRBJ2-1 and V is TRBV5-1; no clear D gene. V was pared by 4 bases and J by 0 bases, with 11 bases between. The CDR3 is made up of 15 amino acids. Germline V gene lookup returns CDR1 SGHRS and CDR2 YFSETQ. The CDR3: CASSGGSSSYNEQFF. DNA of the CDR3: TGCGCCAGCAGCGGTGGGTCCAGCTCCTACAATGAGCAGTTCTTC.

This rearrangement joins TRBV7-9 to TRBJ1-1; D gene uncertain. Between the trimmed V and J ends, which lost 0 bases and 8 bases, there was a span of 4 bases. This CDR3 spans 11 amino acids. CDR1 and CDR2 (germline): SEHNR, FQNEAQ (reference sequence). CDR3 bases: TGTGCCAGCAGCTTAGCGGGAGAAGCTTTCTTT. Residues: CASSLAGEAFF.

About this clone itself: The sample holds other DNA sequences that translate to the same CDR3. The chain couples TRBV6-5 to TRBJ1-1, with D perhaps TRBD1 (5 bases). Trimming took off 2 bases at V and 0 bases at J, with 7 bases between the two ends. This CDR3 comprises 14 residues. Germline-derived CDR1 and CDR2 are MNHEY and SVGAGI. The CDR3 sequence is CASSYPGVNTEAFF. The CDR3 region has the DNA TGTGCCAGCAGTTACCCGGGGGTGAACACTGAAGCTTTCTTT.

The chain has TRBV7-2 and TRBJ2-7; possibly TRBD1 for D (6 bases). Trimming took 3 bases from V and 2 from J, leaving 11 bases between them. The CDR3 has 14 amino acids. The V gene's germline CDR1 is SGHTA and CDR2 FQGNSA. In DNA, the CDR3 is TGTGCCAGCAGCTTCGGGGACAAGACCTACGAGCAGTACTTC. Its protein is CASSFGDKTYEQYF.